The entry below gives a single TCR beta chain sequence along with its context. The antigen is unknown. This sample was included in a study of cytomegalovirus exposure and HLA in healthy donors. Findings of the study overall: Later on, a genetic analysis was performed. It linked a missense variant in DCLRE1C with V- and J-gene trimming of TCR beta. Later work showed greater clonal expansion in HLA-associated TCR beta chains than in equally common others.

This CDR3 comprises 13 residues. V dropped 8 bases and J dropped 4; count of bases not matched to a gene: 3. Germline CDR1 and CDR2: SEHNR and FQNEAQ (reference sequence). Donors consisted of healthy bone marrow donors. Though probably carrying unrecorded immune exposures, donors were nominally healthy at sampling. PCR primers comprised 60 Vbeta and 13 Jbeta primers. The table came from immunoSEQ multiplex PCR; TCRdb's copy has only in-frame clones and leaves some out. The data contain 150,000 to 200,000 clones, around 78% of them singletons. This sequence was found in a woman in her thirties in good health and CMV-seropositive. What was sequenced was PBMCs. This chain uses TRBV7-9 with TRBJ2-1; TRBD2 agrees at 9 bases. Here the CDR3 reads CASETSGYNEQFF. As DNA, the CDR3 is TGTGCCAGCGAGACTAGCGGTTACAATGAGCAGTTCTTC.